This record covers a single TCR beta chain. No antigen is known for it. This CDR3 spans 13 amino acids. The germline gives CDR1 MNHNY, CDR2 SVGAGI (reference sequence). V dropped 2 bases and J dropped 6 bases, with 10 bases sitting between them. The study gave focal radiation plus ipilimumab CTLA-4 blockade to patients with chemo-refractory metastatic non-small-cell lung cancer. This record belongs to a study of radiotherapy plus CTLA-4 blockade in lung cancer. Study-wide points: Reported findings show early blood T cell clone dynamics, with interferon-beta, best predicted response.

Libraries were prepared by immunoSEQ multiplex PCR; TCRdb keeps only in-frame clonotypes and omits some of them. The repertoire holds approximately 34,000 clones, with roughly 70% as singletons. The sample was peripheral blood, taken from a patient treated with radiotherapy plus ipilimumab. The origin of this receptor is a human donor with non-small cell lung cancer who had stable disease on radiotherapy plus ipilimumab. This chain uses TRBV6-6 with TRBJ1-1, with D possibly being TRBD1 (5 bases). Here the CDR3 reads CASSYARTSEAFF. CDR3 nucleotides: TGTGCCAGCAGTTACGCCCGGACATCTGAAGCTTTCTTT.